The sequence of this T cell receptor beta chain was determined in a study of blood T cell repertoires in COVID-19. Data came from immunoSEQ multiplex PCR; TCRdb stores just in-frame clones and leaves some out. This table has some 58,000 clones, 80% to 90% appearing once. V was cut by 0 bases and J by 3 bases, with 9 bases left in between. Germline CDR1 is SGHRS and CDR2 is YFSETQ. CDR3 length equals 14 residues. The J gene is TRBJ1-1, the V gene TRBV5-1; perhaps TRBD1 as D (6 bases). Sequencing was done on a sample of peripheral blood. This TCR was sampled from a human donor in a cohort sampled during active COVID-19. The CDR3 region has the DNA TGCGCCAGCAGCTTGGAATCAGGGGACACTGAAGCTTTCTTT. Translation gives CASSLESGDTEAFF. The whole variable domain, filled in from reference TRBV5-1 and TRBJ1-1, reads KAGVTQTPRYLIKTRGQQVTLSCSPISGHRSVSWYQQTPGQGLQFLFEYFSETQRNKGNFPGRFSGRQFSNSRSEMNVSTLELGDSALYLCASSLESGDTEAFFGQGTRLTVV.